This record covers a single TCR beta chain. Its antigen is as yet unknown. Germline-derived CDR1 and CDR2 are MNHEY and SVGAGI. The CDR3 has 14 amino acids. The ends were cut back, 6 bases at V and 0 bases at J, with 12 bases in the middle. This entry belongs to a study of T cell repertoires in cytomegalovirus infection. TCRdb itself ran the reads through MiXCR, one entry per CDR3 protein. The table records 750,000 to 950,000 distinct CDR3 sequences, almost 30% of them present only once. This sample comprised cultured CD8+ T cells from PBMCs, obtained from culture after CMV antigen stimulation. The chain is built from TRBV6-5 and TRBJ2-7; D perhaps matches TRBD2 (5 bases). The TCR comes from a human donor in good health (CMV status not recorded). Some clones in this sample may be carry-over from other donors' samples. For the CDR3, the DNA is TGTGCCAGCAGCACATTCCGGGGCTCCTACGAGCAGTACTTC. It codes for CASSTFRGSYEQYF.